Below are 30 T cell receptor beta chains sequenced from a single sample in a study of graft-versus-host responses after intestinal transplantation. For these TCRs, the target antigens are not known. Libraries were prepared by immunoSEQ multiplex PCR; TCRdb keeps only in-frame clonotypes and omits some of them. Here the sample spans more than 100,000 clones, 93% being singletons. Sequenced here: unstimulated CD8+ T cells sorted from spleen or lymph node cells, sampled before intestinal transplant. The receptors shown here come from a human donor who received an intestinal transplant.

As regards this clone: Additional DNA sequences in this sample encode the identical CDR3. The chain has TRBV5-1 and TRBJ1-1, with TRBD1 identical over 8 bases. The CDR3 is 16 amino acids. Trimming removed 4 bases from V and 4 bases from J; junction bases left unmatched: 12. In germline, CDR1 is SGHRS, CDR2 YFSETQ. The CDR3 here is CASSVAGQGAFTEAFF. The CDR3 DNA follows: TGCGCCAGCAGCGTGGCCGGACAGGGAGCCTTCACTGAAGCTTTCTTT.

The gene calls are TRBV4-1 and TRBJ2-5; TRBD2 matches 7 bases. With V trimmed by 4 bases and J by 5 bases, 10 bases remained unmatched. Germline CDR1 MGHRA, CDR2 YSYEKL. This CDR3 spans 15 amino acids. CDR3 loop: CASSPQRGLGETQYF. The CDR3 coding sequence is TGCGCCAGCAGCCCCCAGCGGGGCCTGGGGGAGACCCAGTACTTC.

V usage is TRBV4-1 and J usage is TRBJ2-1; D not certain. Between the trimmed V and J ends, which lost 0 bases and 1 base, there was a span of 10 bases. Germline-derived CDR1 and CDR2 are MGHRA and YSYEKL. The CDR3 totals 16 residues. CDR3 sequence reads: CASSQEYGVSYNEQFF. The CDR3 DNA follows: TGCGCCAGCAGCCAAGAATATGGGGTATCCTACAATGAGCAGTTCTTC.

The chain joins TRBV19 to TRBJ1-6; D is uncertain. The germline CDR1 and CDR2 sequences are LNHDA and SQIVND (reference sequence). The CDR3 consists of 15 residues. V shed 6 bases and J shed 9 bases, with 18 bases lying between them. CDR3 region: CASRERPGLSSPLHF. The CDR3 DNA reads TGTGCCAGTAGGGAAAGACCGGGCCTAAGTTCACCCCTCCACTTT.

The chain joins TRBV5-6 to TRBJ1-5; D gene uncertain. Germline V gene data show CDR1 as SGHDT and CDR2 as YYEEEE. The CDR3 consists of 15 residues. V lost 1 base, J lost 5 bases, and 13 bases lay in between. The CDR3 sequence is CASSLRSGVYQPQHF. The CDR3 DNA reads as TGTGCCAGCAGCTTGAGATCCGGGGTTTATCAGCCCCAGCATTTT.

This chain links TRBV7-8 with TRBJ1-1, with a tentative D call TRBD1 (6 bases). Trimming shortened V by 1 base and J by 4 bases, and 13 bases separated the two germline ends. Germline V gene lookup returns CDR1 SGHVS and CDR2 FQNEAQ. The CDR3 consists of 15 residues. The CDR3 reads CASSLVGRGSTEAFF. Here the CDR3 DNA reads TGTGCCAGCAGCTTAGTTGGCAGGGGCAGCACTGAAGCTTTCTTT.

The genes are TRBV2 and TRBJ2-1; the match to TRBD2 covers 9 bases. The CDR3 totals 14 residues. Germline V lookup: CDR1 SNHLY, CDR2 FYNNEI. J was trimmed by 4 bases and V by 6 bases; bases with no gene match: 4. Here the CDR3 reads CASSVAGEYNEQFF. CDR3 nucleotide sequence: TGTGCCAGCAGCGTAGCGGGGGAGTACAATGAGCAGTTCTTC.

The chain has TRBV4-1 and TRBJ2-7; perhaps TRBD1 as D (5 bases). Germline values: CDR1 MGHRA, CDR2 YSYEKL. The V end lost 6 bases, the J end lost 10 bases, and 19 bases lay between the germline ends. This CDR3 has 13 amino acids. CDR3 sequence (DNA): TGCGCCAGCAGTCACCCCCCTCTGCAGGGTCAGTACTTC. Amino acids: CASSHPPLQGQYF.

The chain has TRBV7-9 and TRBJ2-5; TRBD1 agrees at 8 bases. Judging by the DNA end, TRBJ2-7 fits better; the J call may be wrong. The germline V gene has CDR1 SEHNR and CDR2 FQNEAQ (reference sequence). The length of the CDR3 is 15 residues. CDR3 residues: CASSSSRDRTYEQYF. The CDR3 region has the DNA TGTGCCAGCAGTTCTAGCCGGGACAGGACCTACGAGCAGTACTTC.

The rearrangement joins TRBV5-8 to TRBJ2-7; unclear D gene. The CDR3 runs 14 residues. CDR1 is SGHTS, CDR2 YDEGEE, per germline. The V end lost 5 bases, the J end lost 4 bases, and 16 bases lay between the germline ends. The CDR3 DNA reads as TGTGCCAGCAGTCCCTTCAGACGCTATTACGAGCAGTACTTC. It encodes CASSPFRRYYEQYF.

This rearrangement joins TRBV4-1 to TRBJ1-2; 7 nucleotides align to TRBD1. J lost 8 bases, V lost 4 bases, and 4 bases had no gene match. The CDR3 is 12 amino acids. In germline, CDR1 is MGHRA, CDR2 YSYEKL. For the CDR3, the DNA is TGCGCCAGCAGCCTAGGACAGGAAGGCTACACCTTC. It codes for CASSLGQEGYTF.

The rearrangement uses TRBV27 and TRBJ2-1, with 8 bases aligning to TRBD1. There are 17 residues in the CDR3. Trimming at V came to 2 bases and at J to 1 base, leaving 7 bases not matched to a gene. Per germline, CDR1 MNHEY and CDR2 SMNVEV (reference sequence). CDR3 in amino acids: CASSLVLWTGSYNEQFF. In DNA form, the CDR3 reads TGTGCCAGCAGTTTAGTACTTTGGACAGGGTCCTACAATGAGCAGTTCTTC.

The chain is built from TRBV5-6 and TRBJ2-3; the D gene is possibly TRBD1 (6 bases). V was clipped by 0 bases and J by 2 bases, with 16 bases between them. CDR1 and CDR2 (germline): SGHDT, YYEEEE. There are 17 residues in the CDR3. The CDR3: CASSLAYGGYNTDTQYF. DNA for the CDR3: TGTGCCAGCAGCTTGGCTTATGGGGGCTATAACACAGATACGCAGTATTTT.

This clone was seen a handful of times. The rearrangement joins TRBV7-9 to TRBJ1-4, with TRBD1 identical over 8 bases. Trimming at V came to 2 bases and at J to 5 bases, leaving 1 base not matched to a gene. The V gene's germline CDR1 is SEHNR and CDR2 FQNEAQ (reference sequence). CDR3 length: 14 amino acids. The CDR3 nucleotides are TGTGCCAGCAGCTTACCAGGGGGCAATGAAAAACTGTTTTTT. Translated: CASSLPGGNEKLFF.

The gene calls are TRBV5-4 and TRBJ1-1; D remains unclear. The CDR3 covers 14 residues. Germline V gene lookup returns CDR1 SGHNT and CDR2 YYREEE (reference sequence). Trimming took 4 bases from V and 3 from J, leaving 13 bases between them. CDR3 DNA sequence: TGTGCCAGCAGCGTGGCCTGGGGAGACACTGAAGCTTTCTTT. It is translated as CASSVAWGDTEAFF.

The CDR3 is CASSLTQGGSGYTF. The CDR3 coding sequence is TGTGCCAGCAGTTTGACACAGGGGGGTAGTGGCTACACCTTC. V and J are TRBV6-5 and TRBJ1-2, with 8 bases that match TRBD1. There are 14 residues in the CDR3. Germline values: CDR1 MNHEY, CDR2 SVGAGI. After removal of 4 bases from V and 7 bases from J, the junction contained 8 bases not matched to a gene.

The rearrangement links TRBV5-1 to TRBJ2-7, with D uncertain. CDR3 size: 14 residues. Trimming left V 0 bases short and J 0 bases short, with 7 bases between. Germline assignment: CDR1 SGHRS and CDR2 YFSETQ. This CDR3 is CASSLVADSYEQYF. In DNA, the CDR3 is TGCGCCAGCAGCTTGGTGGCGGACTCCTACGAGCAGTACTTC.

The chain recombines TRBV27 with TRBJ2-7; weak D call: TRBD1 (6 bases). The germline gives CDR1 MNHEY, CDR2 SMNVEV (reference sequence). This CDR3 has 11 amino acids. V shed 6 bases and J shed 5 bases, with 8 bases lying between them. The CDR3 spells CASRGANEQYF. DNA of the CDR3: TGTGCCAGCAGGGGGGCCAACGAGCAGTACTTC.

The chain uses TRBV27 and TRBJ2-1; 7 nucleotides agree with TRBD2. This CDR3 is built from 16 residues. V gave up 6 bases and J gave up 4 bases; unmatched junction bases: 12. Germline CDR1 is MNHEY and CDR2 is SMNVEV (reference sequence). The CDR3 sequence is CASSLPPGGSYNEQFF. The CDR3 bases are TGTGCCAGCAGCCTCCCCCCGGGGGGTTCTTACAATGAGCAGTTCTTC.

The CDR3, as DNA: TGTGCCAGTAGTCTCTCGCCGTATGGCTACACCTTC. This sequence encodes CASSLSPYGYTF. This sequence joins TRBV19 and TRBJ1-2, with D unresolved. This CDR3 has 12 amino acids. The ends were cut back, 5 bases at V and 5 bases at J, with 9 bases in the middle. CDR1 and CDR2 (germline): LNHDA, SQIVND (reference sequence). The complete variable domain, with remaining parts taken from reference TRBV19 and TRBJ1-2, reads DGGITQSPKYLFRKEGQNVTLSCEQNLNHDAMYWYRQDPGQGLRLIYYSQIVNDFQKGDIAEGYSVSREKKESFPLTVTSAQKNPTAFYLCASSLSPYGYTFGSGTRLTVV.

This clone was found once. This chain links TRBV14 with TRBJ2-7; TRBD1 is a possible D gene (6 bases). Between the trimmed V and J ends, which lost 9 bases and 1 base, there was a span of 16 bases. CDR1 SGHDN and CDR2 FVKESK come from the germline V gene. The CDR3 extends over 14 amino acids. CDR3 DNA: TGTGCCAGTTCGGGACATCCACCTTCCTACGAGCAGTACTTC. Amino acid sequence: CASSGHPPSYEQYF.

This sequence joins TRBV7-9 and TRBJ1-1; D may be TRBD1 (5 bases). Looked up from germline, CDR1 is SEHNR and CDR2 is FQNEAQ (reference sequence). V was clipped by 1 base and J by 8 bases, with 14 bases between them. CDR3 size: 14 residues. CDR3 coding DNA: TGTGCCAGCAGCTTAGAGTGGTCGCAGGGAGAAGCTTTCTTT. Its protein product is CASSLEWSQGEAFF.

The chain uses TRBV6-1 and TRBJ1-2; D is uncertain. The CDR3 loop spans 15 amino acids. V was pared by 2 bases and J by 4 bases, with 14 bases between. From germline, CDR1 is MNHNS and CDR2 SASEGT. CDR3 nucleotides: TGTGCCAGCAGTGAAAGCGGGTATAATATCTATGGCTACACCTTC. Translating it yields CASSESGYNIYGYTF.

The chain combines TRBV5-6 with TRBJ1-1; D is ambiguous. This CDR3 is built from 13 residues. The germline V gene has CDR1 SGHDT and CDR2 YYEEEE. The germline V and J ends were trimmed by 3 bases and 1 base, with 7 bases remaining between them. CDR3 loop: CASSSAGNTEAFF. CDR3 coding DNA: TGTGCCAGCAGCTCTGCAGGGAACACTGAAGCTTTCTTT.

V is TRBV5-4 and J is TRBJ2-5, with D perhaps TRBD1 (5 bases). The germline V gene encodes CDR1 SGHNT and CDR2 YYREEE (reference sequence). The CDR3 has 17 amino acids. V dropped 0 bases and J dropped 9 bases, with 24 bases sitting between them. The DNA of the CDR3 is TGTGCCAGCAGCTTGGCTACGACAACGGACACCTTTTCGCCCCAGTACTTC. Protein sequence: CASSLATTTDTFSPQYF.

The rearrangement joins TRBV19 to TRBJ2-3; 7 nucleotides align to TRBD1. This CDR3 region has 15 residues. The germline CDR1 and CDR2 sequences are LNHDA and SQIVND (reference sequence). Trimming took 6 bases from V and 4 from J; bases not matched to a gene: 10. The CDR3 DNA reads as TGTGCCAGTAGCCCCTACAGGGGAAACGCAGATACGCAGTATTTT. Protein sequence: CASSPYRGNADTQYF.

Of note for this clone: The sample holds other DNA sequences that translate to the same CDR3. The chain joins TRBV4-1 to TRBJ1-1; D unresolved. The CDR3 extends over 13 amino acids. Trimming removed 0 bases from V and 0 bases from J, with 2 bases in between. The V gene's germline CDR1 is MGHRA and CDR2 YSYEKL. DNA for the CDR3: TGCGCCAGCAGCCAAGAACTGAACACTGAAGCTTTCTTT. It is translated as CASSQELNTEAFF.

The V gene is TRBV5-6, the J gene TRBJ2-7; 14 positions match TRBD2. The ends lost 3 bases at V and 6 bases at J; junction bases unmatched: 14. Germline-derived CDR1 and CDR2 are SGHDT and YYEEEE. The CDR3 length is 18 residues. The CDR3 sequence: CASSSARLAGGPGSEQYF. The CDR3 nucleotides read TGTGCCAGCAGCTCTGCTCGACTAGCGGGGGGGCCAGGCAGCGAGCAGTACTTC.

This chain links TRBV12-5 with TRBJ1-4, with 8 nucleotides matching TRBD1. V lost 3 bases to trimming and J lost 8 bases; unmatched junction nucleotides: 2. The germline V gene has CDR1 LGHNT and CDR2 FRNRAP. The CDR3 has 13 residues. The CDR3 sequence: CASGLQGGEKLFF. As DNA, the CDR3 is TGTGCTAGTGGTTTACAGGGGGGCGAAAAACTGTTTTTT. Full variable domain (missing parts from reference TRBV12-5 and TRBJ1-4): DARVTQTPRHKVTEMGQEVTMRCQPILGHNTVFWYRQTMMQGLELLAYFRNRAPLDDSGMPKDRFSAEMPDATLATLKIQPSEPRDSAVYFCASGLQGGEKLFFGSGTQLSVL.

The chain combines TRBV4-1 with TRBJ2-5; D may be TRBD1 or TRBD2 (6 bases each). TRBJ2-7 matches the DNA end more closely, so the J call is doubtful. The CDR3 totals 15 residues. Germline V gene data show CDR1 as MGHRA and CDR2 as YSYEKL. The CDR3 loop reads CASSQEGGVSYEQYF. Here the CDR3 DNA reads TGCGCCAGCAGCCAAGAGGGGGGCGTCTCCTACGAGCAGTACTTC.